This T cell receptor beta chain was identified during a study of regulatory T cells in long-lasting Graves disease. This clonotype was counted at least ten times. Its antigen is not identified. Building the TCR beta libraries relied on iRepertoire HTBI primers, and CDR3 regions underwent Arm-PCR. Original data processing: Spanning all samples, the identified segments comprised about 62 TRBV and approximately 13 TRBJ. A single record per CDR3 protein comes from TCRdb applying MiXCR to the multiplex PCR reads. The V and J calls come from TCRdb's annotation, not from the publication. This sample has about 240,000 distinct CDR3 sequences; about 19% occur once, and the top ten carry approximately 13%. Noted time point: newly diagnosed GD, antithyroid drugs for less than 3 months. PBMC-derived RNA was used for the TCR library. American Thyroid Association guidelines were used to diagnose Graves' disease.

Notes on the study in general: TRBV28, TRBJ1-2 and TRBJ2-5 emerged as the favored segments in persistent disease.

Trimming removed 7 bases from V and 4 bases from J; junction bases left unmatched: 9. Looked up from germline, CDR1 is SGHAT and CDR2 is FQNNGV. The CDR3 runs 15 residues. The sequencing here drew on peripheral blood mononuclear cells (PBMCs), taken at new diagnosis, from a patient treated with antithyroid drugs. The receptor comes from a female donor with Graves disease. The chain carries TRBV11-2 and TRBJ2-1; 8 nucleotides line up with TRBD2. The CDR3 is CASTLGAGGYNEQFF. The CDR3 DNA is TGTGCCAGCACCCTTGGGGCGGGGGGTTACAATGAGCAGTTCTTC.